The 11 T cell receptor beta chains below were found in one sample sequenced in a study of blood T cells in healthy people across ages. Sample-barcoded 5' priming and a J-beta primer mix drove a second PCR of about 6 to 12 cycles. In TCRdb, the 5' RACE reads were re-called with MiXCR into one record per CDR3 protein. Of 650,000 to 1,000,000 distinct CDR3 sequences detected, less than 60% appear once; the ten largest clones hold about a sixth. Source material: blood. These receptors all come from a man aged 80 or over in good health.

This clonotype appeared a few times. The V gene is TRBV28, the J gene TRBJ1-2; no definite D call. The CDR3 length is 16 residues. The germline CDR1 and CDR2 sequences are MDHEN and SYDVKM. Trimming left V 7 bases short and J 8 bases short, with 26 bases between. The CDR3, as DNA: TGTGCCAGCAAAGGATGGGTGAGGGATTTGATCATCGGCTACACCTTC. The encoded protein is CASKGWVRDLIIGYTF.

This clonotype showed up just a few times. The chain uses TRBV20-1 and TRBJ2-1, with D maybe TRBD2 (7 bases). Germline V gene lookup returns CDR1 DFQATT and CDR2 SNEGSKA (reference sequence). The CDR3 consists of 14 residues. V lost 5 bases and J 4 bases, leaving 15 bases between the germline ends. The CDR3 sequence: CSAAPGGLYNEQFF. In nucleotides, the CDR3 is TGCAGTGCTGCCCCCGGGGGGCTATACAATGAGCAGTTCTTC.

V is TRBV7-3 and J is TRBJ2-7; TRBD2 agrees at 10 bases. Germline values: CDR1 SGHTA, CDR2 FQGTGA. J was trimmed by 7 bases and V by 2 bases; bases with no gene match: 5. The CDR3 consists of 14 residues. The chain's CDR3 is CASSLGTSVNEQYF. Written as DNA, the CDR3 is TGTGCCAGCAGCTTAGGGACTAGCGTTAATGAGCAGTACTTC.

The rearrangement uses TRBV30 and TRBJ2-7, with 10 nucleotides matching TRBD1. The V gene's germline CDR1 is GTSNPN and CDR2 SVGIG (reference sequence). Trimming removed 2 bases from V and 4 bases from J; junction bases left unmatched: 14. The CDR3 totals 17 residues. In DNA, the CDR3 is TGTGCCTGGAGTCCAATGGGGCCGGGACAGGGGCTTTACGAGCAGTACTTC. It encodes CAWSPMGPGQGLYEQYF. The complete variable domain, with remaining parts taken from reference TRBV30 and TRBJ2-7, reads SQTIHQWPATLVQPVGSPLSLECTVEGTSNPNLYWYRQAAGRGLQLLFYSVGIGQISSEVPQNLSASRPQDRQFILSSKKLLLSDSGFYLCAWSPMGPGQGLYEQYFGPGTRLTVT.

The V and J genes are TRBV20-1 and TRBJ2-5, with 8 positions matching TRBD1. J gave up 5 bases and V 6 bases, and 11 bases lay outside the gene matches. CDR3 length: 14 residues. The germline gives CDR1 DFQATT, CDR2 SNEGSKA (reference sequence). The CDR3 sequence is CSAKKTGAGETQYF. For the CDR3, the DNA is TGCAGTGCGAAAAAGACAGGGGCCGGGGAGACCCAGTACTTC.

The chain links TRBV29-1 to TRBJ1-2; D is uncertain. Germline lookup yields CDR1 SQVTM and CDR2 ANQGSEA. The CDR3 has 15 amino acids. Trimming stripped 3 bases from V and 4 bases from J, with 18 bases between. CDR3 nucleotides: TGCAGCGTTGATGCGGGCCCGGGGAAGAGCTATGGCTACACCTTC. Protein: CSVDAGPGKSYGYTF.

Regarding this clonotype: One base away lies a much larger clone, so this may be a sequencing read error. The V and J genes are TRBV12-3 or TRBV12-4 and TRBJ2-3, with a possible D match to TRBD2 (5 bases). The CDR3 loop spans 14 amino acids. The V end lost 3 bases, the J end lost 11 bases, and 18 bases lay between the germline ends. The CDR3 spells CASSFSDGEIKQYF. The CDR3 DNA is TGTGCCAGCAGTTTTAGCGACGGGGAGATAAAGCAGTATTTT.

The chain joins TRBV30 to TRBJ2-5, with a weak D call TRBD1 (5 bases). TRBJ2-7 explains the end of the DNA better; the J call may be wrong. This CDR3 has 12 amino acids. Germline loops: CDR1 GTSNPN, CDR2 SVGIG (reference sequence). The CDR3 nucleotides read TGTGCCTGGAGTTTTATAGGGGACGAGCAGTACTTC. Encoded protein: CAWSFIGDEQYF.

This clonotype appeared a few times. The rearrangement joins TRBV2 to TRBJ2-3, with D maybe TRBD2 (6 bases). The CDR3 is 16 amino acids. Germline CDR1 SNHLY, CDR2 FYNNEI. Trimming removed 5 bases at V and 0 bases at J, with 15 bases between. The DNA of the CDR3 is TGTGCCAGCAGTACCCCTCCCGGGGGAAGCACAGATACGCAGTATTTT. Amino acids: CASSTPPGGSTDTQYF. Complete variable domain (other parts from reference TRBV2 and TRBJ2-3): EPEVTQTPSHQVTQMGQEVILRCVPISNHLYFYWYRQILGQKVEFLVSFYNNEISEKSEIFDDQFSVERPDGSNFTLKIRSTKLEDSAMYFCASSTPPGGSTDTQYFGPGTRLTVL.

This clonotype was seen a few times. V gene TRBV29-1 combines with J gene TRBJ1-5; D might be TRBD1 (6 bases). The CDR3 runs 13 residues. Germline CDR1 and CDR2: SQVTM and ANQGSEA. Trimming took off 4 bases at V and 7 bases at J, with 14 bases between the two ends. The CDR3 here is CSVGDRQGQPQHF. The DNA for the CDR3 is TGCAGCGTTGGAGACAGGCAGGGGCAGCCCCAGCATTTT.

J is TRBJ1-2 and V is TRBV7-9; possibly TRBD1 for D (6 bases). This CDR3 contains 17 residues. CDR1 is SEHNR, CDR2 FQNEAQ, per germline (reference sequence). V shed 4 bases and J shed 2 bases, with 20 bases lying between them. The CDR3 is CASSWWGLDSPNYGYTF. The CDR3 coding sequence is TGTGCCAGCAGCTGGTGGGGCCTGGACAGCCCAAACTATGGCTACACCTTC.